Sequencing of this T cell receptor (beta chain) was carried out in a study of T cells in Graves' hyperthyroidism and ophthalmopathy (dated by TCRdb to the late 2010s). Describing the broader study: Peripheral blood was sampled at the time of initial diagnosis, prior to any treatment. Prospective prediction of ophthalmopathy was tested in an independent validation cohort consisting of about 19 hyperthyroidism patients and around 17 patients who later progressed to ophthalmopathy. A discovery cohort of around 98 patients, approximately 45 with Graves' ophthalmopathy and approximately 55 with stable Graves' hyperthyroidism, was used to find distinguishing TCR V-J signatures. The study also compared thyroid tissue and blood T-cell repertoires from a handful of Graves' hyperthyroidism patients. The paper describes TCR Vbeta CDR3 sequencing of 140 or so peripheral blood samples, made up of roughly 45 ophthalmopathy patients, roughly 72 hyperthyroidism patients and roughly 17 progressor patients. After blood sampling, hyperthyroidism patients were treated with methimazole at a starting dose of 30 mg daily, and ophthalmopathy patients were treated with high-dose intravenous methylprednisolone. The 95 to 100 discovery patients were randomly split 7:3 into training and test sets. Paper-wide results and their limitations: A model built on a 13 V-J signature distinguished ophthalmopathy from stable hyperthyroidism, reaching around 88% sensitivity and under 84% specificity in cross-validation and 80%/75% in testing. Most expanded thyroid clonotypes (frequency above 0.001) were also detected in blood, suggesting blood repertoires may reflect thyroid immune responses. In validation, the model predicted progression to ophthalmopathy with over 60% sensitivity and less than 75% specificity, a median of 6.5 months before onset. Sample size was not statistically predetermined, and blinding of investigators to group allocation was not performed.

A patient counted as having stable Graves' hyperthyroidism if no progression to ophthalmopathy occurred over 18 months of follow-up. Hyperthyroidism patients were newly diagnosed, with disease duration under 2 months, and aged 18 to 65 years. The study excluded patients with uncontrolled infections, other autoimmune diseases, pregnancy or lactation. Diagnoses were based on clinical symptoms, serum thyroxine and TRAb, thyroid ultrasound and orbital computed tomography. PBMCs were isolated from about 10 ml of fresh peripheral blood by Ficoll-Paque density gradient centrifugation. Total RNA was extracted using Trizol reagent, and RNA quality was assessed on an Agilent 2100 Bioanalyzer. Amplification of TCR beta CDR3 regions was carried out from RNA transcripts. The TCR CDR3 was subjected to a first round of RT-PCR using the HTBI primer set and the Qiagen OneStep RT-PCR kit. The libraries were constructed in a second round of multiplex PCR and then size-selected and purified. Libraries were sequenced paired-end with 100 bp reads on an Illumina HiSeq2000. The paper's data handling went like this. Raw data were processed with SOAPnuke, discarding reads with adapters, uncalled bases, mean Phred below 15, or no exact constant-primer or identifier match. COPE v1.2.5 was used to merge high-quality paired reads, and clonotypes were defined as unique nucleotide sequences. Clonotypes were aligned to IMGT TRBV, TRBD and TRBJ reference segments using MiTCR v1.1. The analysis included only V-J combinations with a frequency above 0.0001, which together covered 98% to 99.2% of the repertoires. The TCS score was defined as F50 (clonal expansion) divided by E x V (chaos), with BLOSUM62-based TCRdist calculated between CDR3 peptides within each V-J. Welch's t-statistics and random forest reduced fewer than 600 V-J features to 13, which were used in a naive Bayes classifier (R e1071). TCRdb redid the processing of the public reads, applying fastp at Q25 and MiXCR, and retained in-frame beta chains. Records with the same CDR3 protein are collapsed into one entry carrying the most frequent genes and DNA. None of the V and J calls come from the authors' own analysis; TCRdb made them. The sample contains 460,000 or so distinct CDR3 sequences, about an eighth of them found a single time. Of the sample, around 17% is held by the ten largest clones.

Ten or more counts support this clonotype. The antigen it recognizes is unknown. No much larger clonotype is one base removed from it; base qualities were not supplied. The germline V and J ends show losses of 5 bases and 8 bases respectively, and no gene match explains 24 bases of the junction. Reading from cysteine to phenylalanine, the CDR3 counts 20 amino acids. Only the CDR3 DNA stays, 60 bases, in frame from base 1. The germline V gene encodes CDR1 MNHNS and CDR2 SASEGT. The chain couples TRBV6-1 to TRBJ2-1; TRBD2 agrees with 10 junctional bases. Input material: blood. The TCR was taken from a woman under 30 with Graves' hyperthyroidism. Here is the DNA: TGTGCCAGCAGTTTCCGTCGAACGATTCAAGCGGGAGGGCCCTCGGATGAGCAGTTCTTC. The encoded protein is CASSFRRTIQAGGPSDEQFF.